Shown below are 30 T cell receptor beta chains from a single sample sequenced in a study of PD-L1 blockade in urothelial cancer. The protocol was immunoSEQ multiplex PCR, while the TCRdb copy is restricted to in-frame clones and leaves out a portion. Of about 88,000 clones listed, more than 85% are singletons. Sequenced material: PBMCs, taken around atezolizumab (anti-PD-L1) treatment. Receptors originate from a man between 60 and 75 years old with urothelial cancer.

The chain couples TRBV5-4 to TRBJ2-7, with 7 bases identical to TRBD2. Germline V gene sequence: CDR1 SGHNT, CDR2 YYREEE (reference sequence). The CDR3 has 15 residues. J lost 6 bases, V lost 0 bases, and 9 bases had no gene match. CDR3 coding DNA: TGTGCCAGCAGCTTGGGCGGGAGTTATGAGGGCGAGCAGTACTTC. Encoded protein: CASSLGGSYEGEQYF. The variable domain in full, completed from reference TRBV5-4 and TRBJ2-7, reads ETGVTQSPTHLIKTRGQQVTLRCSSQSGHNTVSWYQQALGQGPQFIFQYYREEENGRGNFPPRFSGLQFPNYSSELNVNALELDDSALYLCASSLGGSYEGEQYFGPGTRLTVT.

DNA for the CDR3: TGCGCCAGCAGCTATGGGACTAGCGACGACATTCAGTACTTC. Protein: CASSYGTSDDIQYF. The chain links TRBV5-1 to TRBJ2-4; 10 bases fit TRBD2. The germline CDR1 and CDR2 sequences are SGHRS and YFSETQ. The J segment lost 8 bases and the V segment lost 3 bases, leaving 5 bases of the junction unmatched. The CDR3 is made up of 14 amino acids.

The chain recombines TRBV7-9 with TRBJ1-2; possible D gene TRBD1, 5 bases. Per the germline V gene, CDR1 is SEHNR and CDR2 is FQNEAQ (reference sequence). V was shortened by 5 bases and J by 8 bases, with 18 bases between the two germline ends. The length of the CDR3 is 14 residues. In nucleotides, the CDR3 is TGTGCCAGCAGCCTGATTGGGGCCCTGGACGGCTACACCTTC. This encodes CASSLIGALDGYTF.

The chain carries TRBV4-1 and TRBJ1-5; tentatively, D is TRBD1 (5 bases). The CDR3 covers 16 residues. Germline CDR1 is MGHRA and CDR2 is YSYEKL. The germline V and J ends were trimmed by 4 bases and 3 bases, with 16 bases remaining between them. Written as DNA, the CDR3 is TGCGCCAGCAGCCTCGAACGGGGGGGATCCAATCAGCCCCAGCATTTT. As protein: CASSLERGGSNQPQHF.

The genes are TRBV11-2 and TRBJ2-5; D ambiguous. V dropped 4 bases and J dropped 5 bases, with 14 bases sitting between them. Per the germline V gene, CDR1 is SGHAT and CDR2 is FQNNGV. This CDR3 region has 14 residues. The CDR3 sequence is CASSSTASVETQYF. CDR3 sequence (DNA): TGTGCCAGCAGCTCAACCGCGAGTGTGGAGACCCAGTACTTC.

V gene TRBV6-1 combines with J gene TRBJ2-4; 8 bases are shared with TRBD2. The junction had 11 bases not matched to a gene; V was cut back by 7 bases and J by 6 bases. The CDR3 covers 15 residues. Germline-derived CDR1 and CDR2 are MNHNS and SASEGT. The CDR3 nucleotides read TGTGCCAGCACCTTAGGAAGCGGGAGCGGAAACATTCAGTACTTC. This sequence encodes CASTLGSGSGNIQYF.

The chain links TRBV7-9 to TRBJ1-5; 9 bases match TRBD1. From germline, CDR1 is SEHNR and CDR2 FQNEAQ (reference sequence). The V segment lost 5 bases and the J segment 2 bases; nucleotides outside the gene matches: 13. There are 18 residues in the CDR3. For the CDR3, the DNA is TGTGCCAGCAGCGGACCGGGACAGGGAGTATATCGCAATCAGCCCCAGCATTTT. Protein: CASSGPGQGVYRNQPQHF.

V usage is TRBV6-6 and J usage is TRBJ2-3; D is ambiguous. CDR1 MNHNY and CDR2 SVGAGI come from the germline V gene (reference sequence). Trimming shortened V by 11 bases and J by 5 bases, and 11 bases separated the two germline ends. The length of the CDR3 is 11 residues. CDR3 bases: TGTGCCTCTGCGGTGGGAGATACGCAGTATTTT. This codes for CASAVGDTQYF.

V is TRBV19 and J is TRBJ1-2; TRBD1 matches at 10 bases. After removal of 8 bases from V and 7 bases from J, the junction contained 13 bases not matched to a gene. The germline CDR1 and CDR2 sequences are LNHDA and SQIVND (reference sequence). This CDR3 has 15 residues. Here the CDR3 DNA reads TGTGCCAGTCGAAATACGGGACAGGGGAGAGGTGGCTACACCTTC. Protein product: CASRNTGQGRGGYTF.

The gene calls are TRBV27 and TRBJ2-7; no clear D. Germline CDR1 is MNHEY and CDR2 is SMNVEV (reference sequence). The V end lost 8 bases, the J end lost 1 base, and 12 bases lay between the germline ends. The length of the CDR3 is 13 residues. As DNA, the CDR3 is TGTGCCAGCGGTCCAGAGGTTTCCTACGAGCAGTACTTC. It codes for CASGPEVSYEQYF.

The genes are TRBV27 and TRBJ1-2; TRBD1 aligns across 7 bases. The CDR3 has 17 amino acids. The germline V gene has CDR1 MNHEY and CDR2 SMNVEV (reference sequence). V lost 0 bases, J lost 4 bases, and 11 bases stayed unmatched. CDR3: CASSLSWQGVLVYGYTF. CDR3 bases: TGTGCCAGCAGTTTATCGTGGCAGGGGGTGTTGGTCTATGGCTACACCTTC.

The chain employs TRBV28 and TRBJ1-2; no firm D call. Trimming removed 7 bases from V and 8 bases from J, with 17 bases in between. Germline CDR1 is MDHEN and CDR2 is SYDVKM. CDR3 length: 13 amino acids. DNA for the CDR3: TGTGCCAGCACTGACAATTCCGGCCGCGGCTACACCTTC. This codes for CASTDNSGRGYTF.

This clone is deemed medium-sized. The CDR3 protein is CAWSVGLGATDTQYF. CDR3 DNA sequence: TGTGCCTGGAGTGTTGGGCTAGGGGCCACAGATACGCAGTATTTT. The chain links TRBV30 to TRBJ2-3; tentatively, D is TRBD1 (5 bases). The V end lost 0 bases, the J end lost 2 bases, and 12 bases lay between the germline ends. The CDR3 is made up of 15 amino acids. The V gene's germline CDR1 is GTSNPN and CDR2 SVGIG (reference sequence).

The chain carries TRBV9 and TRBJ2-1, with 15 positions matching TRBD2. The germline V gene has CDR1 SGDLS and CDR2 YYNGEE. Unmatched junction bases numbered 7, after V lost 4 bases and J lost 8 bases. The length of the CDR3 is 16 residues. For the CDR3, the DNA is TGTGCCAGCAGCAGGCCCGGGACTAGCGGGAGGTATGAGCAGTTCTTC. Encoded protein: CASSRPGTSGRYEQFF.

This chain joins TRBV10-1 and TRBJ2-7, with D perhaps matching TRBD1 (6 bases). Trimming removed 4 bases at V and 3 bases at J, with 13 bases between. The CDR3 length is 14 residues. Germline-derived CDR1 and CDR2 are WNHNN and SYGVQD (reference sequence). The CDR3 loop is CASSGGQLNYEQYF. The CDR3, as DNA: TGCGCCAGCAGTGGCGGACAGCTCAACTACGAGCAGTACTTC.

The chain couples TRBV9 to TRBJ2-1; 9 positions agree with TRBD2. The ends lost 4 bases at V and 4 bases at J; junction bases unmatched: 12. The germline V gene has CDR1 SGDLS and CDR2 YYNGEE. The length of the CDR3 is 17 residues. The CDR3 DNA sequence: TGTGCCAGCAGCTCCGGACTAGCGAGATATCGATACAATGAGCAGTTCTTC. This encodes CASSSGLARYRYNEQFF.

The chain carries TRBV4-2 and TRBJ2-3, with 7 bases aligning to TRBD2. The CDR3 is made up of 20 amino acids. The V and J ends lost 2 bases and 2 bases, in that order; junction bases with no gene match: 19. Germline V gene sequence: CDR1 LGHNA, CDR2 YNFKEQ. The CDR3 region has the DNA TGTGCCAGCAGCCAACACCCCCATGGCGGGGGTACACCTATCACAGATACGCAGTATTTT. It translates to CASSQHPHGGGTPITDTQYF.

This chain uses TRBV28 with TRBJ2-5, with 8 bases aligning to TRBD1. The CDR3 spans 15 residues. With 5 bases clipped from V and 1 base from J, the junction kept 6 bases outside the gene matches. Germline V gene lookup returns CDR1 MDHEN and CDR2 SYDVKM. The CDR3 sequence: CASSQGDRGQETQYF. In DNA form, the CDR3 reads TGTGCCAGCAGTCAAGGAGACAGGGGCCAAGAGACCCAGTACTTC.

This clone was observed once. The chain has TRBV19 and TRBJ1-3; weak D call: TRBD1 (6 bases). The V gene lost 6 bases and the J gene lost 2 bases, with 14 bases spanning the gap. This CDR3 comprises 15 residues. From germline, CDR1 is LNHDA and CDR2 SQIVND (reference sequence). In DNA, the CDR3 is TGTGCCAGTAGATTAGGGGGAACCGCTGGAAACACCATATATTTT. Its translation: CASRLGGTAGNTIYF.

The rearrangement uses TRBV28 and TRBJ1-2, with D possibly matching TRBD1 (6 bases). In germline, CDR1 is MDHEN, CDR2 SYDVKM. Trimming took 10 bases from V and 2 from J, leaving 11 bases between them. This CDR3 comprises 12 residues. The CDR3 loop is CATTDRNYGYTF. The CDR3 bases are TGTGCCACCACCGACAGGAACTATGGCTACACCTTC.

The genes are TRBV10-3 and TRBJ2-7, with 7 bases fitting TRBD1. CDR1 ENHRY and CDR2 SYGVKD come from the germline V gene. V shed 9 bases, J shed 1 base, and the junction held 3 bases outside the gene matches. The CDR3 runs to 12 residues. This CDR3 reads CAIKQGSYEQYF. Here the CDR3 DNA reads TGTGCCATAAAACAGGGGTCCTACGAGCAGTACTTC.

The chain couples TRBV5-1 to TRBJ2-3; no clear D. The ends were cut back, 4 bases at V and 4 bases at J, with 10 bases in the middle. Germline V lookup: CDR1 SGHRS, CDR2 YFSETQ. There are 13 residues in the CDR3. CDR3 in amino acids: CASSQADADTQYF. CDR3 DNA sequence: TGCGCCAGCAGCCAGGCCGATGCAGATACGCAGTATTTT.

This chain joins TRBV5-1 and TRBJ2-7; TRBD2 is a possible D gene (5 bases). This CDR3 has 16 amino acids. V was cut by 0 bases and J by 1 base, with 14 bases left in between. Looked up from germline, CDR1 is SGHRS and CDR2 is YFSETQ. In DNA form, the CDR3 reads TGCGCCAGCAGCTTGGACGAGAGATCGGGATCCTACGAGCAGTACTTC. Protein sequence: CASSLDERSGSYEQYF.

The CDR3 DNA is TGCGCCAGCAGCCAAGTGGCGGGGGGGGCCTACGAGCAGTACTTC. Encoded protein: CASSQVAGGAYEQYF. The chain recombines TRBV4-3 with TRBJ2-7; 9 bases are a match to TRBD2. Germline trimming cut 1 base from V and 2 bases from J; bases unmatched to any gene: 3. CDR3 size: 15 residues. Germline lookup yields CDR1 LGHNA and CDR2 YSLEER.

The rearrangement joins TRBV5-1 to TRBJ1-5; 9 positions match TRBD1. This CDR3 contains 15 residues. V shed 0 bases, J shed 7 bases, and the junction held 5 bases outside the gene matches. Germline loops: CDR1 SGHRS, CDR2 YFSETQ. The chain's CDR3 is CASSLGTGVGQPQHF. In DNA, the CDR3 is TGCGCCAGCAGCTTGGGGACAGGGGTAGGGCAGCCCCAGCATTTT. The whole variable domain, remainder taken from reference TRBV5-1 and TRBJ1-5, is KAGVTQTPRYLIKTRGQQVTLSCSPISGHRSVSWYQQTPGQGLQFLFEYFSETQRNKGNFPGRFSGRQFSNSRSEMNVSTLELGDSALYLCASSLGTGVGQPQHFGDGTRLSIL.

The chain has TRBV6-5 and TRBJ1-6; TRBD1 might be the D (6 bases). The V end lost 4 bases, the J end lost 8 bases, and 15 bases lay between the germline ends. Germline V lookup: CDR1 MNHEY, CDR2 SVGAGI. There are 15 residues in the CDR3. The CDR3 sequence: CASSLQGGVDSPLHF. DNA of the CDR3: TGTGCCAGCAGTTTACAGGGCGGTGTCGATTCACCCCTCCACTTT.

V is TRBV4-3 and J is TRBJ2-7; weak D call: TRBD1 (5 bases). Germline V gene data show CDR1 as LGHNA and CDR2 as YSLEER. The length of the CDR3 is 14 residues. Trimming removed 0 bases at V and 3 bases at J, with 9 bases between. The CDR3 region is CASSQDYQGYEQYF. The CDR3 DNA reads as TGCGCCAGCAGCCAAGACTATCAGGGCTACGAGCAGTACTTC.

The genes are TRBV30 and TRBJ2-7; no firm D call. V lost 2 bases and J lost 1, with 6 bases in between. CDR1 GTSNPN and CDR2 SVGIG come from the germline V gene (reference sequence). This CDR3 has 12 residues. The CDR3 DNA reads as TGTGCCTGGAGTCCAGGATCCTACGAGCAGTACTTC. Amino acids: CAWSPGSYEQYF.

The genes are TRBV30 and TRBJ2-7; D remains unclear. The CDR3 totals 12 residues. The germline CDR1 and CDR2 sequences are GTSNPN and SVGIG (reference sequence). V lost 4 bases and J 0 bases, leaving 7 bases between the germline ends. In DNA form, the CDR3 reads TGTGCCTGGAATCAGTACTCCTACGAGCAGTACTTC. It codes for CAWNQYSYEQYF. Together with reference TRBV30 and TRBJ2-7, the CDR3 gives the full variable domain: SQTIHQWPATLVQPVGSPLSLECTVEGTSNPNLYWYRQAAGRGLQLLFYSVGIGQISSEVPQNLSASRPQDRQFILSSKKLLLSDSGFYLCAWNQYSYEQYFGPGTRLTVT.

This clone came up once. This chain uses TRBV13 with TRBJ1-2, with a tentative D call TRBD1 (6 bases). The CDR3 runs 12 residues. V was clipped by 5 bases and J by 5 bases, with 9 bases between them. Germline-derived CDR1 and CDR2 are PRHDT and FYEKMQ (reference sequence). The CDR3 here is CASSQQGYGYTF. In DNA form, the CDR3 reads TGTGCCAGCAGCCAACAGGGATATGGCTACACCTTC.